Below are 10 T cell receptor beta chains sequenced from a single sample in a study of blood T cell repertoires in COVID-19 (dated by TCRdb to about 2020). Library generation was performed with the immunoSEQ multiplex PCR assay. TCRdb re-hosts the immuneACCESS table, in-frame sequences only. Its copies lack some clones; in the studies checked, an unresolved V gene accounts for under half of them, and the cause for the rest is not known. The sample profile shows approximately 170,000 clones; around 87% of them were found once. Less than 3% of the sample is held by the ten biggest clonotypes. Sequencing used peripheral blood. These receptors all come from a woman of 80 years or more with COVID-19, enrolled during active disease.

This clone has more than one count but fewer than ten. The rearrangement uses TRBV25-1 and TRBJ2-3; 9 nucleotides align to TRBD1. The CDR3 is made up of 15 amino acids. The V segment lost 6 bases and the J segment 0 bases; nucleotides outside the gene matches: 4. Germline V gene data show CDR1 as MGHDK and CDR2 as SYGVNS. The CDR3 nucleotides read TGTGCCAGCAGGGGGACAGGGCTTAGCACAGATACGCAGTATTTT. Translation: CASRGTGLSTDTQYF.

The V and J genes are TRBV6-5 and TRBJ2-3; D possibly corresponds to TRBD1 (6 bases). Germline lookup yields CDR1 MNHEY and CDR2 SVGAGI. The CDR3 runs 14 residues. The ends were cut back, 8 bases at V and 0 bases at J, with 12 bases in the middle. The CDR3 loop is CASREQGSTDTQYF. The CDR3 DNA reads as TGTGCCAGCCGAGAACAGGGAAGCACAGATACGCAGTATTTT.

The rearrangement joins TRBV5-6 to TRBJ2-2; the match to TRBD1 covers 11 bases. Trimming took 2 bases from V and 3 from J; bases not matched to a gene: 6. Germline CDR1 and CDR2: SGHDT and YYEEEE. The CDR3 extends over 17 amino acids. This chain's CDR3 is CASSFLKGQGDTGELFF. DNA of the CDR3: TGTGCCAGCAGCTTTCTAAAGGGACAGGGGGACACCGGGGAGCTGTTTTTT.

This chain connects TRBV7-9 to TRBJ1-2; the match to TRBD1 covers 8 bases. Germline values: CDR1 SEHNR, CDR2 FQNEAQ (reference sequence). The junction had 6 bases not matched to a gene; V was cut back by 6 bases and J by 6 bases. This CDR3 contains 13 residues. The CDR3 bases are TGTGCCAGCAGGGAAGGACAGGGCCATGGCTACACCTTC. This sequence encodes CASREGQGHGYTF.

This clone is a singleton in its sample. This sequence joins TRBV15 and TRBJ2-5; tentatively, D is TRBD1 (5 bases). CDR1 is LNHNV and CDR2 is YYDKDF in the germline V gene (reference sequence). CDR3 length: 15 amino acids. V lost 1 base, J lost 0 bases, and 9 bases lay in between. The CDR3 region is CATSRGTTYQETQYF. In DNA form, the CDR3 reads TGTGCCACCAGCAGAGGGACAACGTACCAAGAGACCCAGTACTTC.

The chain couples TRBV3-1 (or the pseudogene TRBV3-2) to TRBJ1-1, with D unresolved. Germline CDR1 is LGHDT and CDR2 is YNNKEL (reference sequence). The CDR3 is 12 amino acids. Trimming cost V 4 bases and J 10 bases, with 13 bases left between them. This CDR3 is CASSLSGSGAFF. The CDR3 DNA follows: TGTGCCAGCAGCCTTTCAGGATCAGGAGCTTTCTTT.

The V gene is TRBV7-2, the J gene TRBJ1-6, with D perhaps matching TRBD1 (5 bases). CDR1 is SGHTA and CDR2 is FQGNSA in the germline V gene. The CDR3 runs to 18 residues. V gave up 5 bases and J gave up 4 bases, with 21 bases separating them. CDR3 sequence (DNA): TGTGCCAGCAGCCCGCGGGAGGTGCACAGGAGTTATAATTCACCCCTCCACTTT. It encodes CASSPREVHRSYNSPLHF.

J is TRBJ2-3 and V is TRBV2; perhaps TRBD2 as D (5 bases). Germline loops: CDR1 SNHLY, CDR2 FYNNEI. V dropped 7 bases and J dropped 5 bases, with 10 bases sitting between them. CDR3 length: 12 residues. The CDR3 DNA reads TGTGCCAGCATGAGGGATCTAGATACGCAGTATTTT. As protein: CASMRDLDTQYF.

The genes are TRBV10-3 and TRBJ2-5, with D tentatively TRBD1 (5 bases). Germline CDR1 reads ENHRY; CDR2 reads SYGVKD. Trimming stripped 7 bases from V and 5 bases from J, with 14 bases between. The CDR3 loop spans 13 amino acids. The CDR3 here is CAIKGQLGETQYF. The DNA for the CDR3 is TGTGCCATCAAAGGACAACTCGGGGAGACCCAGTACTTC.

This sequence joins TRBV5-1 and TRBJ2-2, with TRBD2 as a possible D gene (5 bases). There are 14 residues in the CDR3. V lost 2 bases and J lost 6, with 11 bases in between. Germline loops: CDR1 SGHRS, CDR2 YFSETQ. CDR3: CASSFGRGPGELFF. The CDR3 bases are TGCGCCAGCAGCTTTGGGAGAGGGCCCGGGGAGCTGTTTTTT.